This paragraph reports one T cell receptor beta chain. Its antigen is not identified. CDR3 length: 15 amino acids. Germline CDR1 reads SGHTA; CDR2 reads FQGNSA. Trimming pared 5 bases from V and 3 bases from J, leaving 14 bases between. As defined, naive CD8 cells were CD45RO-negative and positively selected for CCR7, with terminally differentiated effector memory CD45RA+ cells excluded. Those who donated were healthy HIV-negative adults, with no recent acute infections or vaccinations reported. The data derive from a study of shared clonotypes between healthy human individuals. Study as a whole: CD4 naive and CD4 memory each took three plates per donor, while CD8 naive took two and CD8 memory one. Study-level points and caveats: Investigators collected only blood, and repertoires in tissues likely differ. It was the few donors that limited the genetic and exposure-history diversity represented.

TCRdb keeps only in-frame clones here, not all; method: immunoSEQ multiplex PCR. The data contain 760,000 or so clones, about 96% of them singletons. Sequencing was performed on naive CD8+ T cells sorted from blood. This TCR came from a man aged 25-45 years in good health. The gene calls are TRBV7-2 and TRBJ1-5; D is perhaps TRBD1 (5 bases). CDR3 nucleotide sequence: TGTGCCAGCAGCGATCGGTGGGGGAACAATCAGCCCCAGCATTTT. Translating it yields CASSDRWGNNQPQHF.